One sample yielded the 22 T cell receptor beta chains listed below, sequenced in a study of shared clonotypes between healthy human individuals. The repertoire was sequenced with immunoSEQ multiplex PCR; TCRdb's copy has only in-frame clones and lacks some. The table has 850,000 to 1,200,000 clones, around 74% seen once. Sequencing used memory CD4+ T cells sorted from blood. Subset in this sample: CD45RA-negative fraction. These receptors were obtained from a young man in good health.

The J gene is TRBJ2-7, the V gene TRBV30, with D perhaps TRBD1 (6 bases). The germline CDR1 and CDR2 sequences are GTSNPN and SVGIG (reference sequence). This CDR3 has 12 residues. V lost 4 bases, J lost 5 bases, and 12 bases lay in between. DNA for the CDR3: TGTGCCTGGAACGGAAGGGACAACGAGCAGTACTTC. Translated, it gives CAWNGRDNEQYF.

This clone showed up just a few times. The rearrangement uses TRBV4-3 and TRBJ2-7, with 9 bases lining up with TRBD1. V trimming: 4 bases; J trimming: 0 bases; junction bases outside the gene matches: 13. The length of the CDR3 is 18 residues. Germline values: CDR1 LGHNA, CDR2 YSLEER. The CDR3 protein is CASSRELSGTGISYEQYF. The CDR3 DNA reads TGCGCCAGCAGCCGGGAACTTTCCGGGACAGGGATCTCCTACGAGCAGTACTTC.

This clone was counted only a few times. The rearrangement uses TRBV2 and TRBJ2-7; TRBD2 might be the D (6 bases). V shed 7 bases and J shed 2 bases, with 12 bases lying between them. The germline CDR1 and CDR2 sequences are SNHLY and FYNNEI. There are 13 residues in the CDR3. The CDR3 reads CASKTGGTYEQYF. The DNA for the CDR3 is TGTGCCAGCAAGACTGGGGGGACCTACGAGCAGTACTTC.

The J gene is TRBJ2-7, the V gene TRBV5-1; 9 bases map to TRBD1. Germline V lookup: CDR1 SGHRS, CDR2 YFSETQ. The length of the CDR3 is 15 residues. The junction had 8 bases not matched to a gene; V was cut back by 0 bases and J by 7 bases. The CDR3 loop reads CASSLAPGTGQEQYF. Written as DNA, the CDR3 is TGCGCCAGCAGCTTGGCTCCCGGGACAGGGCAAGAGCAGTACTTC.

This clone was recorded once. This sequence joins TRBV11-2 and TRBJ2-7, with 8 bases that match TRBD2. Per the germline V gene, CDR1 is SGHAT and CDR2 is FQNNGV. V was pared by 5 bases and J by 4 bases, with 10 bases of the junction left unmatched. CDR3 length equals 15 residues. The CDR3 protein is CASSAGIAGKYEQYF. The CDR3 nucleotides are TGTGCCAGCAGCGCGGGAATAGCGGGGAAATACGAGCAGTACTTC. Complete variable domain (other parts from reference TRBV11-2 and TRBJ2-7): EAGVAQSPRYKIIEKRQSVAFWCNPISGHATLYWYQQILGQGPKLLIQFQNNGVVDDSQLPKDRFSAERLKGVDSTLKIQPAKLEDSAVYLCASSAGIAGKYEQYFGPGTRLTVT.

The rearrangement joins TRBV5-1 to TRBJ2-7; D gene unclear. V gave up 0 bases and J gave up 5 bases, with 12 bases separating them. There are 14 residues in the CDR3. Germline CDR1 reads SGHRS; CDR2 reads YFSETQ. The DNA of the CDR3 is TGCGCCAGCAGCTTGGTGGGCCTTATCCACGAGCAGTACTTC. It yields the protein CASSLVGLIHEQYF.

This chain connects TRBV7-8 to TRBJ2-5; 13 positions agree with TRBD2. The CDR3 loop spans 19 amino acids. Trimming at V came to 5 bases and at J to 7 bases, leaving 19 bases not matched to a gene. Germline V gives CDR1 SGHVS, CDR2 FQNEAQ. CDR3 residues: CASSKLAGGPVSFYGTQYF. The DNA of the CDR3 is TGTGCCAGCAGCAAACTAGCGGGGGGGCCGGTTTCGTTTTACGGGACCCAGTACTTC.

This rearrangement joins TRBV28 to TRBJ2-1, with 8 bases aligning to TRBD2. CDR1 is MDHEN and CDR2 is SYDVKM in the germline V gene. Trimming took 1 base from V and 7 from J; bases not matched to a gene: 6. This CDR3 is 15 amino acids long. The CDR3 bases are TGTGCCAGCAGTTTATCGAGCGGGGGACGGAATGAGCAGTTCTTC. Its translation: CASSLSSGGRNEQFF.

This clone was picked up a small number of times. Other DNA sequences in this sample translate to the same CDR3. V gene TRBV30 combines with J gene TRBJ1-1; D not certain. Trimming took 1 base from V and 6 from J, leaving 9 bases between them. CDR1 is GTSNPN and CDR2 is SVGIG in the germline V gene (reference sequence). The CDR3 is 12 amino acids. The CDR3 loop reads CAWSASGPEAFF. For the CDR3, the DNA is TGTGCCTGGAGTGCCTCGGGTCCTGAAGCTTTCTTT.

This chain joins TRBV11-3 and TRBJ1-2, with D unresolved. V gave up 3 bases and J gave up 0 bases, with 5 bases separating them. Germline V gene sequence: CDR1 SGHNT, CDR2 YENEEA. The CDR3 contains 13 residues. The CDR3 here is CASSLSPNYGYTF. CDR3 DNA sequence: TGTGCCAGCAGCTTGAGCCCTAACTATGGCTACACCTTC.

The chain employs TRBV7-2 and TRBJ2-1; D remains ambiguous. From germline, CDR1 is SGHTA and CDR2 FQGNSA. This CDR3 has 13 residues. The V gene lost 2 bases and the J gene lost 9 bases, with 11 bases spanning the gap. This chain's CDR3 is CASSLPPRSEQFF. CDR3 bases: TGTGCCAGCAGCTTACCCCCTAGATCTGAGCAGTTCTTC. Full variable domain (rest looked up from reference TRBV7-2 and TRBJ2-1): GAGVSQSPSNKVTEKGKDVELRCDPISGHTALYWYRQSLGQGLEFLIYFQGNSAPDKSGLPSDRFSAERTGGSVSTLTIQRTQQEDSAVYLCASSLPPRSEQFFGPGTRLTVL.

This clone occurred once. The sample contains more than one DNA sequence encoding this CDR3. The chain carries TRBV7-2 and TRBJ2-6; D is ambiguous. Between the trimmed V and J ends, which lost 0 bases and 0 bases, there was a span of 3 bases. CDR1 is SGHTA, CDR2 FQGNSA, per germline. The CDR3 covers 15 residues. DNA of the CDR3: TGTGCCAGCAGCTTAGCGGTCTCTGGGGCCAACGTCCTGACTTTC. Protein: CASSLAVSGANVLTF.

This sequence joins TRBV30 and TRBJ2-5, with D perhaps assigned TRBD1 or TRBD2 (6 bases each). The CDR3 sequence is 14 residues long. Per germline, CDR1 GTSNPN and CDR2 SVGIG (reference sequence). With 0 bases removed from V and 1 base from J, the gap between germline ends came to 9 bases. In DNA, the CDR3 is TGTGCCTGGAGTGTCGGGGGCCTCCAAGAGACCCAGTACTTC. It encodes CAWSVGGLQETQYF. Looking up the rest from reference TRBV30 and TRBJ2-5 gives the full variable domain: SQTIHQWPATLVQPVGSPLSLECTVEGTSNPNLYWYRQAAGRGLQLLFYSVGIGQISSEVPQNLSASRPQDRQFILSSKKLLLSDSGFYLCAWSVGGLQETQYFGPGTRLLVL.

The CDR3 here is CASSLAGVGGEQFF. CDR3 bases: TGCGCCAGCAGCTTGGCGGGGGTCGGAGGAGAGCAGTTCTTC. The rearrangement uses TRBV5-1 and TRBJ2-1, with D perhaps matching TRBD2 (6 bases). The CDR3 consists of 14 residues. The V gene lost 0 bases and the J gene lost 10 bases, with 14 bases spanning the gap. Germline V CDR1 and CDR2: SGHRS, YFSETQ.

The chain is built from TRBV29-1 and TRBJ2-7; TRBD1 agrees at 8 bases. CDR1 is SQVTM, CDR2 ANQGSEA, per germline. Trimming took 4 bases from V and 6 from J; bases not matched to a gene: 11. The CDR3 consists of 14 residues. The CDR3 is CSVASGQGALEQYF. The DNA of the CDR3 is TGCAGCGTTGCTTCTGGGCAGGGGGCACTCGAGCAGTACTTC.

The chain has TRBV6-5 and TRBJ1-1, with TRBD1 matching over 12 bases. CDR1 and CDR2 from the germline V gene are MNHEY and SVGAGI. V shed 3 bases and J 9 bases; nucleotides not matched to a gene: 11. The CDR3 spans 16 residues. CDR3 sequence (DNA): TGTGCCAGCAGTTATTTAACCGGGACAGGGGGCCGGAAAGCTTTCTTT. As protein: CASSYLTGTGGRKAFF.

V usage is TRBV25-1 and J usage is TRBJ2-3, with 14 bases matching TRBD2. The CDR3 runs 17 residues. Germline CDR1 MGHDK, CDR2 SYGVNS. Trimming at V came to 4 bases and at J to 0 bases, leaving 3 bases not matched to a gene. The CDR3 is CASSGTSGGKSTDTQYF. The CDR3 region has the DNA TGTGCCAGCAGTGGGACTAGCGGGGGGAAGAGCACAGATACGCAGTATTTT.

The chain joins TRBV10-1 to TRBJ2-2, with 8 bases identical to TRBD1. Germline CDR1 WNHNN, CDR2 SYGVQD (reference sequence). V was pared by 6 bases and J by 7 bases, with 4 bases of the junction left unmatched. The CDR3 sequence is 13 residues long. CDR3 residues: CASRQGEVGELFF. The CDR3 DNA sequence: TGCGCCAGCAGACAGGGGGAGGTCGGGGAGCTGTTTTTT.

In its sample, this clone was seen many times. This CDR3 is CAISESTGTTPLHF. CDR3 bases: TGTGCCATCAGTGAGTCGACAGGGACGACACCCCTCCACTTT. The chain uses TRBV10-3 and TRBJ1-6; TRBD1 matches 7 bases. The CDR3 totals 14 residues. From germline, CDR1 is ENHRY and CDR2 SYGVKD. With V trimmed by 0 bases and J by 11 bases, 4 bases remained unmatched.

This clone was picked up one time. The chain links TRBV7-2 to TRBJ2-3, with 7 bases aligning to TRBD2. The CDR3 is 14 residues long. Germline assignment: CDR1 SGHTA and CDR2 FQGNSA. The junction had 11 bases not matched to a gene; V was cut back by 6 bases and J by 8 bases. The CDR3 spells CASRPGGSGATQYF. The CDR3 DNA reads TGTGCCAGCAGGCCAGGCGGAAGCGGGGCTACGCAGTATTTT.

The CDR3, as DNA: TGTGCCAGCAGCTACGGGACCAACTCCAAAGAGACCCAGTACTTC. This sequence encodes CASSYGTNSKETQYF. The chain uses TRBV5-6 and TRBJ2-5; D possibly uses TRBD1 or TRBD2 (5 bases each). The CDR3 is made up of 15 amino acids. CDR1 SGHDT and CDR2 YYEEEE come from the germline V gene. Trimming cost V 3 bases and J 3 bases, with 15 bases left between them.

The chain employs TRBV7-2 and TRBJ2-7; 7 bases line up with TRBD2. From germline, CDR1 is SGHTA and CDR2 FQGNSA. With V trimmed by 5 bases and J by 0 bases, 4 bases remained unmatched. The CDR3 length is 14 residues. CDR3 residues: CASSRAGSSYEQYF. The DNA of the CDR3 is TGTGCCAGCAGCCGAGCGGGAAGCTCCTACGAGCAGTACTTC.